The sequence of this T cell receptor beta chain was determined in a study of T-cell reconstitution after alpha-beta-depleted transplantation in children. Whole-study findings and limits: The main origin of T-cell counts and diversity one year after transplant was newly produced T cells. Two months or so post-transplant, alpha-beta T cells reportedly derived from several hundred expanded graft clones.

CDR3 size: 15 residues. CDR1 SGHRS and CDR2 YFSETQ come from the germline V gene. The V and J ends lost 0 bases and 5 bases respectively, with 14 bases between them. Unique molecular identifiers were used in preparing the TCRbeta library. TCRdb processed the PCR reads anew with MiXCR; each CDR3 protein has one entry. Seen here are 900,000 or so distinct CDR3 sequences, roughly 15% observed once, and the top ten hold around 5.3%. This clonotype occurred a few times. Its target is unknown. The chain carries TRBV5-1 and TRBJ1-2; D uncertain. The sequences come from PBMCs, mostly from graft donor cells, collected 360 days after TCRalphabeta/CD19-depleted stem cell transplant. The sequence was obtained from a male patient under 18 who had a stem cell transplant for acute lymphoblastic leukemia, so the T cells may come from the graft donor. CDR3 in amino acids: CASSLASFVLYGYTF. CDR3 coding DNA: TGCGCCAGCAGCTTGGCCTCGTTCGTATTATATGGCTACACCTTC.